The TCR beta chain under discussion was sequenced for a study of blood T cells in healthy people across ages. This CDR3 spans 16 amino acids. V lost 3 bases to trimming and J lost 3 bases, with 18 bases between them. Per germline, CDR1 KGHSH and CDR2 LQKENI. Donors ranged from about 6 to 95 years old and were healthy Caucasians in Russia. It was with a sample-barcoded 5' primer and a J-beta primer mix that a second PCR of roughly 6 to 11 cycles was run. TCRdb re-called the 5' RACE reads through MiXCR, storing one row per CDR3 protein. The sample comprises approximately 1.5 million distinct CDR3 sequences, roughly 32% of which are singletons, and about 11% rests with the top ten.

This clonotype was sampled from a woman in her 30s in good health. The sequenced material came from blood. V usage is TRBV18 and J usage is TRBJ2-7; D gene uncertain. In nucleotides, the CDR3 is TGTGCCAGCTCACCCATTAGAGACCCGACCGGCTACGAGCAGTACTTC. The encoded protein is CASSPIRDPTGYEQYF.